The sample holds a few counts of the clone carrying this T cell receptor beta chain. The antigen is unknown. This sample was taken from a study of T cell repertoires in ileal Crohn's disease. As for the study in general: Median disease duration was roughly 8.4 years; 35% smoked at surgery.

Study-level results: Compared with non-smokers, active smokers at surgery showed more clonal expansions. Every patient over 26.8% clonality showed endoscopic recurrence.

Using immunoSEQ multiplex PCR, the repertoire was profiled, and TCRdb retains in-frame clones only, with some absent. The sample records around 14,000 clones, about 71% being singletons. The CDR3 is 14 amino acids. Germline V gene lookup returns CDR1 SGHRS and CDR2 YFSETQ. Trimming removed 5 bases from V and 3 bases from J; junction bases left unmatched: 5. The TCR comes from an adult with Crohn's disease. Sequencing was done on a sample of ileal tissue. The chain recombines TRBV5-1 with TRBJ2-3; 8 bases are shared with TRBD1. CDR3 protein: CASSSGQGTDTQYF. Written as DNA, the CDR3 is TGCGCCAGCAGTTCTGGACAGGGAACAGATACGCAGTATTTT.